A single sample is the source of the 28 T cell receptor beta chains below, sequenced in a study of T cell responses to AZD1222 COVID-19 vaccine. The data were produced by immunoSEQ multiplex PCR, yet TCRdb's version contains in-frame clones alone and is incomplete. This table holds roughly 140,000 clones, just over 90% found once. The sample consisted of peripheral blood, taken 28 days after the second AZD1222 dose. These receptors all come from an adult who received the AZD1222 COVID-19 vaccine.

The CDR3, as DNA: TGTGCCAGCTCACCACCGGCGAGGGGGCGGGAGCAGTACTTC. Protein: CASSPPARGREQYF. This chain connects TRBV18 to TRBJ2-7, with 7 nucleotides matching TRBD1. This CDR3 contains 14 residues. The V and J ends lost 0 bases and 7 bases, in that order; junction bases with no gene match: 6. The germline V gene has CDR1 KGHSH and CDR2 LQKENI.

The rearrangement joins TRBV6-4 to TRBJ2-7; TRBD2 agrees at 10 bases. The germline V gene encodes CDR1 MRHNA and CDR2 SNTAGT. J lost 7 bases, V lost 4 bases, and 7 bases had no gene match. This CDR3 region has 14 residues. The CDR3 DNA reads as TGTGCCAGCAGTGCTCTAGCGGGAGCCGGAGAGCAGTACTTC. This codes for CASSALAGAGEQYF.

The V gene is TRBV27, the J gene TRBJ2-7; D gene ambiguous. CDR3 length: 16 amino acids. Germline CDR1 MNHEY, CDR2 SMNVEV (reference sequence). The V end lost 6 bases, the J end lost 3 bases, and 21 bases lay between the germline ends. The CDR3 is CASRPLVGFKHYEQYF. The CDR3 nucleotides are TGTGCCAGCAGACCTCTAGTGGGATTTAAACACTACGAGCAGTACTTC.

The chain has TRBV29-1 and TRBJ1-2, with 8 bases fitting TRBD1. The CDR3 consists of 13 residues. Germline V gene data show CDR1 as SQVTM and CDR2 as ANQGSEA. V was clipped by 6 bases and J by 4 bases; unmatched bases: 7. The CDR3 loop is CSVERDRGYGYTF. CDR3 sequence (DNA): TGCAGCGTCGAGAGAGACAGGGGCTATGGCTACACCTTC. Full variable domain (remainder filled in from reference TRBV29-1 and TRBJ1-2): SAVISQKPSRDICQRGTSLTIQCQVDSQVTMMFWYRQQPGQSLTLIATANQGSEATYESGFVIDKFPISRPNLTFSTLTVSNMSPEDSSIYLCSVERDRGYGYTFGSGTRLTVV.

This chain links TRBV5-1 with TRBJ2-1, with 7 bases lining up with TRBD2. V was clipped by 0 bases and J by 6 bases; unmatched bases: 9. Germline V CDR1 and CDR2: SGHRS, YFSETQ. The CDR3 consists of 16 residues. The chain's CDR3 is CASSLAGGRSFNEQFF. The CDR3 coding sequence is TGCGCCAGCAGCTTGGCCGGGGGGAGGTCTTTCAATGAGCAGTTCTTC.

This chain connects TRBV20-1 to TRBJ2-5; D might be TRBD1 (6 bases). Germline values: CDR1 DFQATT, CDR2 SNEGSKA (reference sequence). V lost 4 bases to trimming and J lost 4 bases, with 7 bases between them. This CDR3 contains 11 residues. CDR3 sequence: CSATGAETQYF. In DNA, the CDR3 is TGCAGTGCTACAGGGGCAGAGACCCAGTACTTC.

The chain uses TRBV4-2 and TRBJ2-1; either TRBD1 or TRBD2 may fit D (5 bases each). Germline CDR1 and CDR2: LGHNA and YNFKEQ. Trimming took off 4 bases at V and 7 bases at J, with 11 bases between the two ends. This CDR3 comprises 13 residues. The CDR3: CASSRGNLNEQFF. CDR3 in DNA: TGTGCCAGCAGCCGGGGGAATCTAAATGAGCAGTTCTTC.

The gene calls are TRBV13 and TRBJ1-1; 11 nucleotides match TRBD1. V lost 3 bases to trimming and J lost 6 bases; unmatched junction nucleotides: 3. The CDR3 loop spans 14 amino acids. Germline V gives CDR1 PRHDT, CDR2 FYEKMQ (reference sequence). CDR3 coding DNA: TGTGCCAGCAGCTTGGACAGGGGGCGGTCTGAAGCTTTCTTT. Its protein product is CASSLDRGRSEAFF.

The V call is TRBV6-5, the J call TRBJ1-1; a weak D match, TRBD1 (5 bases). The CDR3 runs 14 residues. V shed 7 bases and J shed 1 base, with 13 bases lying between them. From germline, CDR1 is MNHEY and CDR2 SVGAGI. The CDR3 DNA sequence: TGTGCCAGCATCCTTGGGGGTCAGAACACTGAAGCTTTCTTT. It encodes CASILGGQNTEAFF.

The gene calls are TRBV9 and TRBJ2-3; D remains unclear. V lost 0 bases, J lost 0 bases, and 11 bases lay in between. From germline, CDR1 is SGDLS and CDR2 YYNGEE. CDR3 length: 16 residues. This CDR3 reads CASSVGSSSSTDTQYF. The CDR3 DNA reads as TGTGCCAGCAGCGTAGGCAGTTCCTCTAGCACAGATACGCAGTATTTT.

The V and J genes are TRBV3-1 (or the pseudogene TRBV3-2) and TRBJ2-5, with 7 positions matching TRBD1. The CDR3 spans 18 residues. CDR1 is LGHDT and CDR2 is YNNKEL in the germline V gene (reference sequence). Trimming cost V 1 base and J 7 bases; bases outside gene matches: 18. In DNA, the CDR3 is TGTGCCAGCAGCCAAGGGACTCTCGGCAGGGGGTCTTTGGGGACCCAGTACTTC. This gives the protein CASSQGTLGRGSLGTQYF.

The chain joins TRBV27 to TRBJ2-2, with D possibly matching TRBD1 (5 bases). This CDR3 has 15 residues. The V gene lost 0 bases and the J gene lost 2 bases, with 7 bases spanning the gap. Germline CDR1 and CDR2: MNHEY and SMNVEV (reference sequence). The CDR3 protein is CASSLSWGNTGELFF. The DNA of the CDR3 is TGTGCCAGCAGTTTATCGTGGGGCAACACCGGGGAGCTGTTTTTT.

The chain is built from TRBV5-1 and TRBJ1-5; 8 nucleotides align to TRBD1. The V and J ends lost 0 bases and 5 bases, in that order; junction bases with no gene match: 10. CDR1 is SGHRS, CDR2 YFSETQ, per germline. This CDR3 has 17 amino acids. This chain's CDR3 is CASSLARQGWSDQPQHF. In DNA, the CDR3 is TGCGCCAGCAGCTTGGCGCGACAGGGGTGGTCGGATCAGCCCCAGCATTTT.

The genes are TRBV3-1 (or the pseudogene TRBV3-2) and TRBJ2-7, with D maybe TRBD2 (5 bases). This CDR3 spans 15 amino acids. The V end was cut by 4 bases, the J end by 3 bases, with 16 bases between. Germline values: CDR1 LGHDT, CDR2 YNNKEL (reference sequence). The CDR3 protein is CASSLRPSAGYEQYF. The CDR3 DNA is TGTGCCAGCAGCCTACGACCCTCCGCGGGCTACGAGCAGTACTTC.

The DNA of the CDR3 is TGTGCCAGCAGCTTACCGGGACAGGGCCTCTATGGCTACACCTTC. Translating gives CASSLPGQGLYGYTF. The chain employs TRBV5-6 and TRBJ1-2; 9 bases map to TRBD1. Per the germline V gene, CDR1 is SGHDT and CDR2 is YYEEEE. Trimming at V came to 2 bases and at J to 4 bases, leaving 6 bases not matched to a gene. The CDR3 sequence is 15 residues long.

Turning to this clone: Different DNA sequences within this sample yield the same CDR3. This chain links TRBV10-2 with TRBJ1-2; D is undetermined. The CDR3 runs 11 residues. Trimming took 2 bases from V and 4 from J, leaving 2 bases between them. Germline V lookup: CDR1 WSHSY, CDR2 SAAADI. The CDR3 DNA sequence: TGCGCCAGCAGTGAGGGCTATGGCTACACCTTC. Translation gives CASSEGYGYTF.

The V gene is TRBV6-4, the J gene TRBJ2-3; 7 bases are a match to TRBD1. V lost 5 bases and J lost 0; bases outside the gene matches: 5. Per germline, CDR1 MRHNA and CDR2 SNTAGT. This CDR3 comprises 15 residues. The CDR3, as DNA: TGTGCCAGCAGTCCCGGGACAGTTAGCACAGATACGCAGTATTTT. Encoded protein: CASSPGTVSTDTQYF.

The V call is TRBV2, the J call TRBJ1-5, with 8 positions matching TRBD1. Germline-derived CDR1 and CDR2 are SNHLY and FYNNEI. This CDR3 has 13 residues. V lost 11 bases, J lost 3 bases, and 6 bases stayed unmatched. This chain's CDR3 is CAGRQGNNQPQHF. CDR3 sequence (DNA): TGTGCCGGGCGACAGGGGAACAATCAGCCCCAGCATTTT.

The CDR3 spells CASSRNRDSSGNTIYF. The CDR3 region has the DNA TGTGCCAGCTCCCGAAACCGGGACAGCTCTGGAAACACCATATATTTT. The V and J genes are TRBV18 and TRBJ1-3, with 7 bases aligning to TRBD1. The CDR3 is made up of 16 amino acids. CDR1 and CDR2 (germline): KGHSH, LQKENI. Trimming removed 6 bases from V and 0 bases from J; junction bases left unmatched: 8.

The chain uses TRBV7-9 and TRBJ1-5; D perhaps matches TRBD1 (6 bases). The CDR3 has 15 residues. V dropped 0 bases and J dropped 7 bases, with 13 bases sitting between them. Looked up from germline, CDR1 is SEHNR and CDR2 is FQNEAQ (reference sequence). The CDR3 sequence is CASSLAGARGQPQHF. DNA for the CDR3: TGTGCCAGCAGCTTAGCGGGGGCCCGAGGGCAGCCCCAGCATTTT.

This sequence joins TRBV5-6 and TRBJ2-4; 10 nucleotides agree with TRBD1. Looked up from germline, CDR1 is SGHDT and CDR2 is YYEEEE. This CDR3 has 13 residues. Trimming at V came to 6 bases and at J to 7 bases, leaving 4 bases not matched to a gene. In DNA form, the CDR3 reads TGTGCCAGCATCCGACAGGGGGCGAACATTCAGTACTTC. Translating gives CASIRQGANIQYF.

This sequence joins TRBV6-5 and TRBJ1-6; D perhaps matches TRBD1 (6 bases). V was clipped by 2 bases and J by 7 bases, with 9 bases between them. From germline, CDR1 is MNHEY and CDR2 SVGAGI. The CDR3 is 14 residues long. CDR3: CASSYGQGNSPLHF. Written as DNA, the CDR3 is TGTGCCAGCAGTTACGGGCAGGGGAATTCACCCCTCCACTTT.

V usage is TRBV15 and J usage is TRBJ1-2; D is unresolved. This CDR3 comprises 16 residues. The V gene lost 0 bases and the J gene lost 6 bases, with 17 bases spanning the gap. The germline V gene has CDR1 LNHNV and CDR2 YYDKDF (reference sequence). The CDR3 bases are TGTGCCACCAGCAGAGATTTGTCTGGGGATAAGGATGGCTACACCTTC. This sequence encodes CATSRDLSGDKDGYTF. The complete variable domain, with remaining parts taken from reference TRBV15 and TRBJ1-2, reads DAMVIQNPRYQVTQFGKPVTLSCSQTLNHNVMYWYQQKSSQAPKLLFHYYDKDFNNEADTPDNFQSRRPNTSFCFLDIRSPGLGDTAMYLCATSRDLSGDKDGYTFGSGTRLTVV.

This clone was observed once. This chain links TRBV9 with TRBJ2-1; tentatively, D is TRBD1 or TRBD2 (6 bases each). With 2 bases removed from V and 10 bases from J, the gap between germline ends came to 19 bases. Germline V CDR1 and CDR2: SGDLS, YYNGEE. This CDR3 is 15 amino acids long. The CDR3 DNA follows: TGTGCCAGCAGCGTTAGTCGGAGTGGGGGGCTCGAGCAGTTCTTC. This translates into CASSVSRSGGLEQFF.

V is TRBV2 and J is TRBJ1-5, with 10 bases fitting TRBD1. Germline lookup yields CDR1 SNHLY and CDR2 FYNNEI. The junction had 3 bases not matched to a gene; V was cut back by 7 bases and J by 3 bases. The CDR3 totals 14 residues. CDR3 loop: CASKGQGHNQPQHF. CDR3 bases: TGTGCCAGCAAGGGACAGGGGCACAATCAGCCCCAGCATTTT.

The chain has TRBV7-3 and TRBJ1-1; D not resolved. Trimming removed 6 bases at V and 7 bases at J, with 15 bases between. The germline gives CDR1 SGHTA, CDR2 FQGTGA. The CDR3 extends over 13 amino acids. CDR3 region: CASRITRESEAFF. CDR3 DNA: TGTGCCAGCAGGATAACAAGGGAGAGTGAAGCTTTCTTT.

The CDR3 here is CASSLSQGRNQPQHF. CDR3 sequence (DNA): TGTGCCAGCAGCCTCTCTCAGGGGAGAAATCAGCCCCAGCATTTT. The J gene is TRBJ1-5, the V gene TRBV6-5; tentatively, D is TRBD1 (6 bases). CDR3 length: 15 residues. Trimming cost V 6 bases and J 4 bases, with 16 bases left between them. Germline V gene sequence: CDR1 MNHEY, CDR2 SVGAGI.

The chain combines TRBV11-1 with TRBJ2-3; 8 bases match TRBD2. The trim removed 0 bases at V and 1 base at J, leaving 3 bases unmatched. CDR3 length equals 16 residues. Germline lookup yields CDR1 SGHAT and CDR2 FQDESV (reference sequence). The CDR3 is CASSLATSGRTDTQYF. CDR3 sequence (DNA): TGTGCCAGCAGCTTAGCCACTAGCGGTCGCACAGATACGCAGTATTTT.